This entry concerns a single T cell receptor (beta chain). Under the authors' procedure: Amplification with reference gene primers provided the estimates of nucleated cell counts. Profiling relied on immunoSEQ multiplex PCR, and the TCRdb table lists in-frame clones only, not all of them. Clone size and the V and J calls come from that table; the DNA yielded D and trimming. The data contain a few hundred thousand clones, approximately 90% of them seen just once; the ten biggest clones take up approximately 3.3%. This entry comes from a study of blood T cell repertoires in COVID-19. Overall study: Italy, Spain and the United States were the sources of the convalescent and acute COVID-19 samples. Sources were T cells, B-cell-depleted T cells, or PBMCs; the material itself was cDNA or gDNA.

From germline, CDR1 is PRHDT and CDR2 FYEKMQ (reference sequence). This CDR3 is built from 17 residues. Trimming took 4 bases from V and 8 from J, leaving 23 bases between them. This receptor was identified in a man in his late teens or twenties with active or convalescent COVID-19. Sequencing was performed on peripheral blood. This chain uses TRBV13 with TRBJ1-4; possible D gene TRBD1, 5 bases. In DNA, the CDR3 is TGTGCCAGCAGCTCGTCAAAGACAGTACCCTGGGGAGAAAAACTGTTTTTT. Amino acid sequence: CASSSSKTVPWGEKLFF.